Listed below are T cell receptor beta chains from one sample, sequenced in a study of somatic mutations in cytotoxic T cells in rheumatoid arthritis. Clones were read by immunoSEQ multiplex PCR, and TCRdb kept only the in-frame ones, dropping some. The repertoire consists of tens of thousands of clones, with around 86% occurring once and the leading ten covering 7.5% to 9.5%. Sequencing input: CD8+ T cells sorted from blood. These receptors came from an adult with rheumatoid arthritis. The CDR3 runs from the conserved cysteine through the conserved F or W. The order of the fields is clone size, D gene, J gene, V gene, CDR3 DNA, CDR3 protein. A D gene is named only where the DNA matches it firmly. Clone size is shown for a subset of rows, as once, few, many or a class of expanded clone.

few TRBD1 TRBJ1-2 TRBV29-1 TGCAGCGTCGGAGGACAGGGACAGGGCTACACCTTC CSVGGQGQGYTF
few TRBD1 TRBJ1-5 TRBV28 TGTGCCAGCAGTTCAGGACAGGGCTATAGCAATCAGCCCCAGCATTTT CASSSGQGYSNQPQHF
. TRBD2 TRBJ2-3 TRBV4-3 TGCGCCAGCAGCCAGGAAAAACCCTTTAGGACTAGCTACACAGATACGCAGTATTTT CASSQEKPFRTSYTDTQYF
. . TRBJ2-3 TRBV27 TGTGCCAGCGGATCCGGGACGGTAGGCCCAGATACGCAGTATTTT CASGSGTVGPDTQYF
. . TRBJ2-7 TRBV27 TGTGCCAGCAGTTCCTCCGGGACGGCCCCCTACGAGCAGTACTTC CASSSSGTAPYEQYF
. . TRBJ2-7 TRBV7-2 TGTGCCAGCAGCTTGGGGGGGGCGCCTAACGAGCAGTACTTC CASSLGGAPNEQYF
once TRBD2 TRBJ2-3 TRBV9 TGTGCCAGCAGCCGGACTAGCGGGAGGGCAGATACGCAGTATTTT CASSRTSGRADTQYF
. . TRBJ1-6 TRBV6-6 TGTGCCAGCAGTTACTCCTGGGAAGGGAATTCACCCCTCCACTTT CASSYSWEGNSPLHF
. . TRBJ2-7 TRBV4-1 TGCGCCAGCAGCCAAGATCCCTCCCCCGAATACGAGCAGTACTTC CASSQDPSPEYEQYF
. TRBD2 TRBJ2-1 TRBV7-6 TGTGCCAGCAGCTTAGTTTCAGCGGGGGAGGGCTACAATGAGCAGTTCTTC CASSLVSAGEGYNEQFF
. . TRBJ1-2 TRBV6-1 TGTGCCAGCGGGGGACAAGGGACCGTTATTTATGGCTACACCTTC CASGGQGTVIYGYTF
. . TRBJ2-1 TRBV6-5 TGTGCCAGCAGTTACTCGGGCACAGGATTAAGTGAGCAGTTCTTC CASSYSGTGLSEQFF
. . TRBJ2-1 TRBV9 TGTGCCAGCAGCGTAGGTGGGTGGACCGAGCAGTTCTTC CASSVGGWTEQFF
. . TRBJ2-7 TRBV4-2 TGTGCCAGCAGCCTGTGGGTGTCCTACGAGCAGTACTTC CASSLWVSYEQYF
. TRBD1 TRBJ2-5 TRBV28 TGTGCCAGCAGTTTTCCGGACAGGGGAGAGACCCAGTACTTC CASSFPDRGETQYF
. . TRBJ1-5 TRBV28 TGTGCCAGCTCGTTACGGAGTTCATATAGCAATCAGCCCCAGCATTTT CASSLRSSYSNQPQHF
. . TRBJ2-7 TRBV7-9 TGTGCCAGCAGCCCCAGAATCTCCTACGAGCAGTACTTC CASSPRISYEQYF
. TRBD2 TRBJ2-2 TRBV7-7 TGTGCTAGCAGCTCCTCACTAGCGGGAGGGCCACTCGGGGAGCTGTTTTTT CASSSSLAGGPLGELFF
. . TRBJ1-2 TRBV30 TGTGCCTGGAGGCTCAGTCCCTATGGCTACACCTTC CAWRLSPYGYTF
once TRBD2 TRBJ2-7 TRBV10-3 TGTGCCATCAGTCCCGGGACTAGCGGGAGGTTCTACGAGCAGTACTTC CAISPGTSGRFYEQYF
. . TRBJ2-3 TRBV5-6 TGTGCCAGCAGGGATCTAGCGAACACAGATACGCAGTATTTT CASRDLANTDTQYF
. . TRBJ1-1 TRBV19 TGTGCCAGTATCCCGGGAACCGGGAGGATCCCTGAAGCTTTCTTT CASIPGTGRIPEAFF
. . TRBJ1-5 TRBV7-2 TGTGCCAGCAGCTTTCATACAGGAACCAATCAGCCCCAGCATTTT CASSFHTGTNQPQHF
. TRBD2 TRBJ2-1 TRBV7-9 TGTGCCAGCGGCCCGGCGGGGGGGGAGTCCTACAATGAGCAGTTCTTC CASGPAGGESYNEQFF
. TRBD2 TRBJ2-1 TRBV5-1 TGCGCCAGCAGACTAGGACTAGCGGGGGACCACAATGAGCAGTTCTTC CASRLGLAGDHNEQFF
. TRBD1 TRBJ1-1 TRBV4-1 TGCGCCAGCAGCCAGCCAACAGGGGTGACTGAAGCTTTCTTT CASSQPTGVTEAFF
. . TRBJ1-4 TRBV7-6 TGTGCCAGCAGCCGTTCCAGCGGGGAAAAACTGTTTTTT CASSRSSGEKLFF
. TRBD1 TRBJ2-2 TRBV7-9 TGTGCCAGCACCGGAAGCCTGGGACAGACCAACACCGGGGAGCTGTTTTTT CASTGSLGQTNTGELFF
. TRBD2 TRBJ2-1 TRBV5-6 TGTGCCAGCAGCCAATCCGGGACTACCAATAATGAGCAGTTCTTC CASSQSGTTNNEQFF
. . TRBJ1-2 TRBV7-9 TGTGCCAGCAGCCCCCCACAGGGCGGTCTATATGGCTACACCTTC CASSPPQGGLYGYTF
. . TRBJ2-6 TRBV5-4 TGTGCCAGCAGCTCAGGGGATTCTGGGGCCAACGTCCTGACTTTC CASSSGDSGANVLTF
. . TRBJ2-1 TRBV11-1 TGTGCCAGCAGCAAGTACAATGAGCAGTTCTTC CASSKYNEQFF
once TRBD1 TRBJ2-3 TRBV2 TGTGCCAGCAGTTCCCCCGGACAGGGGGCAACAGATACGCAGTATTTT CASSSPGQGATDTQYF
. TRBD1 TRBJ1-2 TRBV28 TGTGCCAGCAGTTTCCTCTATACAGGGGGCGATGGCTACACCTTC CASSFLYTGGDGYTF
. TRBD1 TRBJ1-2 TRBV4-1 TGCGCCAGCAGCCATTTAACGACAGGGGGTGGCTATGGCTACACCTTC CASSHLTTGGGYGYTF
once . TRBJ1-3 TRBV14 TGTGCCAGCACCCGCGGCGGGGGTAAAAACACCATATATTTT CASTRGGGKNTIYF
. . TRBJ2-7 TRBV10-2 TGCGCCAGCACCAGTGTCCCCTACGAGCAGTACTTC CASTSVPYEQYF
. . TRBJ2-7 TRBV4-1 TGCGCCAGCAGCCAAGGGAGGGGACCGTCCTACGAGCAGTACTTC CASSQGRGPSYEQYF
. TRBD2 TRBJ2-5 TRBV5-4 TGTGCCAGCAGCTTGCGTAGCGGGGGGCAAGAGACCCAGTACTTC CASSLRSGGQETQYF
few TRBD2 TRBJ2-7 TRBV6-1 TGTGCCAGCAGTGCCACTAGCGGGAGGGCCTACGAGCAGTACTTC CASSATSGRAYEQYF
. TRBD2 TRBJ2-1 TRBV4-1 TGCGCCAGCAGCCAAGGGACTAGCGGATTAGTTTACAACAATGAGCAGTTCTTC CASSQGTSGLVYNNEQFF
. . TRBJ2-2 TRBV6-6 TGTGCCAGCAGTTATTCTTTAGAGGTGAACACCGGGGAGCTGTTTTTT CASSYSLEVNTGELFF
. . TRBJ1-5 TRBV6-5 TGTGCCAGCTCTCAGGGGACCAGGGGAAGTCAGCCCCAGCATTTT CASSQGTRGSQPQHF
. TRBD2 TRBJ2-1 TRBV9 TGTGCCAGCAGCGAAGAGGGGACTAGCGATGAGCAGTTCTTC CASSEEGTSDEQFF
medium-sized . TRBJ2-7 TRBV7-8 TGTGCCAGCAGCTTAGTCTCCTACGAGCAGTACTTC CASSLVSYEQYF
. . TRBJ2-7 TRBV6-1 TGTGCCACGCCGGGACCCCCGTACGAGCAGTACTTC CATPGPPYEQYF
. . TRBJ1-1 TRBV14 TGTGCCAGCAGCCACCTGGGACAATCAAACACTGAAGCTTTCTTT CASSHLGQSNTEAFF
. . TRBJ2-7 TRBV7-2 TGTGCCAGCAGCTACTATGGCTACGAGCAGTACTTC CASSYYGYEQYF
once . TRBJ2-2 TRBV7-9 TGTGCCAGCAGCTTGGGGGGCGCGCGAACCGGGGAGCTGTTTTTT CASSLGGARTGELFF